Listed below are T cell receptor beta chains from one sample, sequenced in a study of cytomegalovirus exposure and HLA in healthy donors. The repertoire was sequenced with immunoSEQ multiplex PCR; TCRdb's copy has only in-frame clones and lacks some. This table has over 40,000 clones, around 90% appearing once. Sequenced sample: PBMCs. Every receptor here comes from a middle-aged woman in good health and CMV-seropositive. CDR3s include the opening cysteine and the closing phenylalanine or tryptophan. The D gene is left open where the match is weak. For some rows the clone size is stated as once, few or many, or as a class when expanded; others skip it.

d_call: -
j_call: TRBJ2-7
v_call: TRBV5-4
clone_size: -
cdr3_nt: TGTGCCAGCAGCTTGGAGGGGTGGAGCTACGAGCAGTACTTC
cdr3_aa: CASSLEGWSYEQYF

d_call: -
j_call: TRBJ2-2
v_call: TRBV7-9
clone_size: -
cdr3_nt: TGTGCCAGCAGCTTGTCCGGGAACACCGGGGAGCTGTTTTTT
cdr3_aa: CASSLSGNTGELFF

d_call: -
j_call: TRBJ2-1
v_call: TRBV7-9
clone_size: -
cdr3_nt: TGTGCCAGCAGCTTCCCACAGGGTTCCGGTACGGTTGAGCAGTTCTTC
cdr3_aa: CASSFPQGSGTVEQFF

d_call: -
j_call: TRBJ2-3
v_call: TRBV11-3
clone_size: -
cdr3_nt: TGTGCCAGCAGCTTAGATCAGACAGATACGCAGTATTTT
cdr3_aa: CASSLDQTDTQYF

d_call: -
j_call: TRBJ2-3
v_call: TRBV5-1
clone_size: -
cdr3_nt: TGCGCCAGCAGCGCGGACCAGGGTCCGCAGTATTTT
cdr3_aa: CASSADQGPQYF

d_call: TRBD1
j_call: TRBJ1-1
v_call: TRBV19
clone_size: -
cdr3_nt: TGTGCCAGTAGTATATTACAGGGGATGAACACTGAAGCTTTCTTT
cdr3_aa: CASSILQGMNTEAFF

d_call: TRBD1
j_call: TRBJ2-1
v_call: TRBV5-5
clone_size: once
cdr3_nt: TGTGCCAGCAGCCCGACAGGGGTCGGCCTGAATGAGCAGTTCTTC
cdr3_aa: CASSPTGVGLNEQFF

d_call: -
j_call: TRBJ1-1
v_call: TRBV7-9
clone_size: once
cdr3_nt: TGTGCCAGCAGCTTAGTAGGTTCAGGTTATGGGAACACTGAAGCTTTCTTT
cdr3_aa: CASSLVGSGYGNTEAFF

d_call: -
j_call: TRBJ1-1
v_call: TRBV7-9
clone_size: few
cdr3_nt: TGTGCCAGCAGCTTAGGTAGGGGGGGTGAAGCTTTCTTT
cdr3_aa: CASSLGRGGEAFF

d_call: -
j_call: TRBJ1-1
v_call: TRBV7-9
clone_size: -
cdr3_nt: TGTGCCAGCAGCTTAAGTTTTGGGCTGCCGAAAAACACTGAAGCTTTCTTT
cdr3_aa: CASSLSFGLPKNTEAFF

d_call: -
j_call: TRBJ2-1
v_call: TRBV5-8
clone_size: -
cdr3_nt: TGTGCCAGCAGCTTGTATGTGTGGGGTAGCGGAGAGGTAGATGAGCAGTTCTTC
cdr3_aa: CASSLYVWGSGEVDEQFF

d_call: -
j_call: TRBJ1-3
v_call: TRBV7-2
clone_size: -
cdr3_nt: TGTGCCAGCAGCCCCAGGGTCACCTCTGGAAACACCATATATTTT
cdr3_aa: CASSPRVTSGNTIYF

d_call: TRBD1
j_call: TRBJ2-7
v_call: TRBV19
clone_size: -
cdr3_nt: TGTGCCACTGGGGACCGGGACAGGGGATACTACGAGCAGTACTTC
cdr3_aa: CATGDRDRGYYEQYF

d_call: TRBD2
j_call: TRBJ2-3
v_call: TRBV10-3
clone_size: once
cdr3_nt: TGTGCCATCACCAGTAGCGGGAGTGATACGCAGTATTTT
cdr3_aa: CAITSSGSDTQYF

d_call: TRBD2
j_call: TRBJ2-2
v_call: TRBV11-2
clone_size: -
cdr3_nt: TGTGCCAGCAGCGGTATAGCGGGAGGGCTGTCCGGGGAGCTGTTTTTT
cdr3_aa: CASSGIAGGLSGELFF

d_call: -
j_call: TRBJ2-2
v_call: TRBV27
clone_size: -
cdr3_nt: TGTGCCAGCGTCGAGCGGAACACCGGGGAGCTGTTTTTT
cdr3_aa: CASVERNTGELFF

d_call: TRBD1
j_call: TRBJ2-2
v_call: TRBV7-9
clone_size: -
cdr3_nt: TGTGCCAGCAGCGGACAGGGGGCCGGGGAGCTGTTTTTT
cdr3_aa: CASSGQGAGELFF

d_call: -
j_call: TRBJ2-7
v_call: TRBV18
clone_size: -
cdr3_nt: TGTGCCAGCTCACCGCTTCGACGACAGGAGGCCATCGGCGAGCAGTACTTC
cdr3_aa: CASSPLRRQEAIGEQYF

d_call: TRBD1
j_call: TRBJ1-2
v_call: TRBV6-5
clone_size: -
cdr3_nt: TGTGCCAGCAGCTCAGGGGGCAGTAACTATGGCTACACCTTC
cdr3_aa: CASSSGGSNYGYTF

d_call: -
j_call: TRBJ2-7
v_call: TRBV10-3
clone_size: -
cdr3_nt: TGTGCCATCAGTGAGTCCACAGCCTACGAGCAGTACTTC
cdr3_aa: CAISESTAYEQYF

d_call: TRBD2
j_call: TRBJ2-5
v_call: TRBV5-1
clone_size: -
cdr3_nt: TGCGCCAGCAGCCTGACTAGCGGGGTGGATCAAGAGACCCAGTACTTC
cdr3_aa: CASSLTSGVDQETQYF

d_call: -
j_call: TRBJ1-1
v_call: TRBV2
clone_size: -
cdr3_nt: TGTGCCAGCCGAGTTGAGGGGGACACTGAAGCTTTCTTT
cdr3_aa: CASRVEGDTEAFF

d_call: TRBD1
j_call: TRBJ1-5
v_call: TRBV19
clone_size: -
cdr3_nt: TGTGCCGTGGGGAACGGGGGACAGGGTAGTTCTACGAATCAGCCCCAGCATTTT
cdr3_aa: CAVGNGGQGSSTNQPQHF

d_call: TRBD1
j_call: TRBJ2-5
v_call: TRBV2
clone_size: -
cdr3_nt: TGTGCCAGCAGAGACAGGGGTTTTGGATTGGAGACCCAGTACTTC
cdr3_aa: CASRDRGFGLETQYF

d_call: TRBD2
j_call: TRBJ2-3
v_call: TRBV11-2
clone_size: -
cdr3_nt: TGTGCCAGCAGCCCCACTAGCGGGGGCGGAGATACGCAGTATTTT
cdr3_aa: CASSPTSGGGDTQYF

d_call: -
j_call: TRBJ2-2
v_call: TRBV10-1
clone_size: -
cdr3_nt: TGCGCCACCGCGGGACAGCACTACACCGGGGAGCTGTTTTTT
cdr3_aa: CATAGQHYTGELFF

d_call: -
j_call: TRBJ2-7
v_call: TRBV13
clone_size: -
cdr3_nt: TGTGCCAGCAGCTTCCGCGGAAAAAGCTACGAGCAGTACTTC
cdr3_aa: CASSFRGKSYEQYF

d_call: TRBD1
j_call: TRBJ1-2
v_call: TRBV7-3
clone_size: once
cdr3_nt: TGTGCCAGCAGCTTAAGGGGGGACAGGGCTAACTATGGCTACACCTTC
cdr3_aa: CASSLRGDRANYGYTF

d_call: TRBD2
j_call: TRBJ2-1
v_call: TRBV28
clone_size: -
cdr3_nt: TGTGCCAGCAGTTCCCGTCAACTAGCGGGAAGGGAGCAGTTCTTC
cdr3_aa: CASSSRQLAGREQFF

d_call: TRBD2
j_call: TRBJ2-1
v_call: TRBV28
clone_size: -
cdr3_nt: TGTGCCACCTCCCCCCCACTAGCGCGCTCCTACAATGAGCAGTTCTTC
cdr3_aa: CATSPPLARSYNEQFF

d_call: -
j_call: TRBJ1-1
v_call: TRBV2
clone_size: -
cdr3_nt: TGTGCCAGCAGTGGACTCCTTGCGAGCCAAAATGTAATAGGCACTGAAGCTTTCTTT
cdr3_aa: CASSGLLASQNVIGTEAFF

d_call: -
j_call: TRBJ2-1
v_call: TRBV11-3
clone_size: -
cdr3_nt: TGTGCCAGCAGCTCAGACGAGGTTGGGTCCTACAATGAGCAGTTCTTC
cdr3_aa: CASSSDEVGSYNEQFF

d_call: -
j_call: TRBJ2-2
v_call: TRBV11-3
clone_size: -
cdr3_nt: TGTGCCAGCAGCCCAGGGGTGGCCGGGGAGCTGTTTTTT
cdr3_aa: CASSPGVAGELFF

d_call: TRBD1
j_call: TRBJ2-7
v_call: TRBV18
clone_size: -
cdr3_nt: TGTGCCAGCTCACTTCAACTGGACAGGGAGTCGTCCTACGAGCAGTACTTC
cdr3_aa: CASSLQLDRESSYEQYF

d_call: -
j_call: TRBJ2-5
v_call: TRBV2
clone_size: -
cdr3_nt: TGTGCCAGCAGTGTTGGCTTTCAAGAGACCCAGTACTTC
cdr3_aa: CASSVGFQETQYF

d_call: -
j_call: TRBJ1-2
v_call: TRBV6-5
clone_size: once
cdr3_nt: TGTGCCAGCAGGCCCACAGGCGAATATGGCTACACCTTC
cdr3_aa: CASRPTGEYGYTF

d_call: TRBD1
j_call: TRBJ1-1
v_call: TRBV9
clone_size: -
cdr3_nt: TGTGCCAGCAGCGGGAGTCCGGGACAGAAAGCTTTCTTT
cdr3_aa: CASSGSPGQKAFF

d_call: TRBD1
j_call: TRBJ1-2
v_call: TRBV6-5
clone_size: -
cdr3_nt: TGTGCCATCGAGCTAGGACAGGGTGTGGGTCATGGCTACACCTTC
cdr3_aa: CAIELGQGVGHGYTF

d_call: -
j_call: TRBJ1-3
v_call: TRBV7-2
clone_size: -
cdr3_nt: TGTGCCAGCAGCGCGACAGCATCCTCTGGAAACACCATATATTTT
cdr3_aa: CASSATASSGNTIYF

d_call: -
j_call: TRBJ2-2
v_call: TRBV7-3
clone_size: few
cdr3_nt: TGTGCCAGCAGCACTGCCGCGGGGCCCGGGGAGCTGTTTTTT
cdr3_aa: CASSTAAGPGELFF

d_call: -
j_call: TRBJ2-2
v_call: TRBV6-5
clone_size: -
cdr3_nt: TGTGCCAGCAGTCGGTTAGCCTACACCGGGGAGCTGTTTTTT
cdr3_aa: CASSRLAYTGELFF

d_call: -
j_call: TRBJ2-3
v_call: TRBV6-1
clone_size: -
cdr3_nt: TGTGCCAGCAGTGAAACAGTAGCAGATACGCAGTATTTT
cdr3_aa: CASSETVADTQYF

d_call: -
j_call: TRBJ2-5
v_call: TRBV18
clone_size: -
cdr3_nt: TGTGCCAGCTCACCACCGGCTCAAGAGACCCAGTACTTC
cdr3_aa: CASSPPAQETQYF

d_call: -
j_call: TRBJ1-5
v_call: TRBV6-5
clone_size: once
cdr3_nt: TGTGCCAGCAGTTATCTAGGACAGCCCCAGCATTTT
cdr3_aa: CASSYLGQPQHF

d_call: -
j_call: TRBJ1-5
v_call: TRBV6-6
clone_size: -
cdr3_nt: TGTGCCAGCAGTTACATGGAGGTACGGCAGCCCCAGCATTTT
cdr3_aa: CASSYMEVRQPQHF

d_call: TRBD1
j_call: TRBJ1-1
v_call: TRBV4-1
clone_size: -
cdr3_nt: TGCGCCAGCAGCCCGTTTGGGGACAGTAACACTGAAGCTTTCTTT
cdr3_aa: CASSPFGDSNTEAFF